The source of this TCR beta chain is a study of Graves' ophthalmopathy and Graves' hyperthyroidism. Amplifying from RNA transcripts, the study obtained TCR beta CDR3 regions. Following a first-round RT-PCR that used HTBI primers, a second-round multiplex PCR was carried out. TCRdb redid the calling of the multiplex PCR reads with MiXCR, one entry per CDR3 protein. The repertoire holds around 670,000 distinct CDR3 sequences, with roughly 41% as singletons. The J segment lost 8 bases and the V segment lost 5 bases, leaving 6 bases of the junction unmatched. CDR3 length: 12 residues. Germline lookup yields CDR1 DFQATT and CDR2 SNEGSKA (reference sequence). Broader study findings: A 13-signature model separated ophthalmopathy from stable hyperthyroidism, reaching 85% to 90% sensitivity and approximately 81% specificity cross-validated. Most expanded clonotypes in thyroid above 0.001 frequency also showed up in blood.

Donors with ophthalmopathy: moderate-to-severe activity, CAS ≥3, NOSPECS ≥4, duration under 3 months. The diagnostic workup employed clinical symptoms, serum thyroxine, TRAb, thyroid ultrasound and orbital computed tomography. Details on this clonotype: Its target is not known.

V gene TRBV20-1 combines with J gene TRBJ1-1, with TRBD1 matching 9 bases. The receptor was derived from an adult man with Graves' ophthalmopathy. The sample consisted of peripheral blood. The DNA for the CDR3 is TGCAGTGCTCGACAGGGGGGCGGGGAAGCTTTCTTT. Its translation is CSARQGGGEAFF.